Each of the 14 T cell receptor beta chains below was sequenced from the same sample in a study of tumor and adjacent non-tumor tissue in lung cancer. No cell sorting was done before RNA was extracted from the tissue. TCRbeta libraries were built with three rounds of nested PCR, modified from ARM-PCR. MiXCR was run by TCRdb on the multiplex PCR reads, yielding one entry per CDR3 protein. Of about 200,000 distinct CDR3 sequences detected, 70% to 75% appear once; the ten largest clones hold around 27%. Sequenced material: lung tumor tissue. The receptors originated from a man between 60 and 75 years old with non-small cell lung cancer.

For this clonotype: A read error is possible here, since a much larger clone lies one base away. V and J are TRBV20-1 and TRBJ2-5; 8 bases are a match to TRBD2. The CDR3 is 15 residues long. V lost 6 bases and J lost 8; bases outside the gene matches: 17. CDR1 DFQATT and CDR2 SNEGSKA come from the germline V gene (reference sequence). CDR3 sequence: CSAPLTGGRPGTQYF. The CDR3 DNA follows: TGCAGTGCCCCACTCACGGGAGGGAGACCTGGAACCCAGTACTTC.

Concerning this clonotype: This sequence may be a read error, since a much larger clone differs from it by one base. The V call is TRBV6-5, the J call TRBJ2-6; D not resolved. Germline values: CDR1 MNHEY, CDR2 SVGAGI. The CDR3 consists of 14 residues. The DNA of the CDR3 is TGTGGCAGCGCCTCGGGCTCTGGGGCCAACGTCCTGACTTTC. Its translation is CGSASGSGANVLTF.

This clonotype was detected many times. At one boundary the junction diverges from the germline segment, which might be a read error. CDR3 in amino acids: CSAETGGNEKLFF. CDR3 bases: TGCAGCGCTGAAACAGGGGGTAATGAAAAACTGTTTTTT. The chain is built from TRBV29-1 and TRBJ1-4, with 8 bases matching TRBD1. Germline V CDR1 and CDR2: SQVTM, ANQGSEA. This CDR3 has 13 residues. The full variable domain, rest sourced from reference TRBV29-1 and TRBJ1-4, is SAVISQKPSRDICQRGTSLTIQCQVDSQVTMMFWYRQQPGQSLTLIATANQGSEATYESGFVIDKFPISRPNLTFSTLTVSNMSPEDSSIYLCSAETGGNEKLFFGSGTQLSVL.

A word on this clonotype: The conserved closing phenylalanine or tryptophan is absent in this CDR3, likely reflecting a read error. The chain links TRBV20-1 to TRBJ2-3; no definite D call. Germline values: CDR1 DFQATT, CDR2 SNEGSKA (reference sequence). V lost 0 bases, J lost 0 bases, and 10 bases lay in between. CDR3 length: 15 amino acids. This chain's CDR3 is CSARDSGLSTDTQYY. Here the CDR3 DNA reads TGCAGTGCTAGAGATTCTGGGCTCAGCACAGATACGCAGTATTAT.

This clonotype was counted a few times. J is TRBJ2-1 and V is TRBV20-1, with TRBD2 matching 11 bases. Germline V lookup: CDR1 DFQATT, CDR2 SNEGSKA (reference sequence). V gave up 5 bases and J gave up 3 bases; unmatched junction bases: 6. The length of the CDR3 is 15 residues. CDR3: CSALSGTSGYNEQFF. The DNA for the CDR3 is TGCAGTGCTTTATCCGGGACTAGCGGCTACAATGAGCAGTTCTTC.

Details on this clonotype: This may be a read error: a much more frequent sequence differs by one nucleotide. The chain is built from TRBV5-1 and TRBJ2-3; D gene ambiguous. The CDR3 totals 14 residues. The V end lost 7 bases, the J end lost 0 bases, and 12 bases lay between the germline ends. Germline V gene sequence: CDR1 SGHRS, CDR2 YFSETQ. The CDR3 loop is CASRMGASTDTQYF. The DNA for the CDR3 is TGCGCCAGCCGCATGGGTGCTAGCACAGATACGCAGTATTTT. Full variable domain (missing parts from reference TRBV5-1 and TRBJ2-3): KAGVTQTPRYLIKTRGQQVTLSCSPISGHRSVSWYQQTPGQGLQFLFEYFSETQRNKGNFPGRFSGRQFSNSRSEMNVSTLELGDSALYLCASRMGASTDTQYFGPGTRLTVL.

In its sample, this clonotype is medium-sized (0.01 to 0.1%). The CDR3 nucleotides are TGTGCCAGCAGCCGCCGGGGGTTTCAAGAGACCCAGTACTTC. Protein sequence: CASSRRGFQETQYF. The chain couples TRBV6-5 to TRBJ2-5, with a weak D call TRBD2 (6 bases). V dropped 6 bases and J dropped 2 bases, with 13 bases sitting between them. The germline V gene encodes CDR1 MNHEY and CDR2 SVGAGI. This CDR3 has 14 residues.

The chain is built from TRBV30 and TRBJ1-1; D not resolved. The CDR3 runs to 11 residues. Trimming took 3 bases from V and 6 from J, leaving 8 bases between them. Germline V CDR1 and CDR2: GTSNPN, SVGIG (reference sequence). CDR3 sequence (DNA): TGTGCCTGGAGAAGGGTTTCTGAAGCTTTCTTT. Protein sequence: CAWRRVSEAFF.

Remarks on this clonotype: Lacking the conserved final phenylalanine or tryptophan, this CDR3 likely reflects a read error. The genes are TRBV5-1 and TRBJ2-5; D not certain. The CDR3 has 14 amino acids. V lost 6 bases, J lost 2 bases, and 14 bases lay in between. In germline, CDR1 is SGHRS, CDR2 YFSETQ. The DNA of the CDR3 is TGCGCCAGCAAAATGATAGATCAACAAGAGACCCAGTACTCC. Its protein product is CASKMIDQQETQYS.

A word on this clonotype: The conserved closing phenylalanine or tryptophan is absent in this CDR3, likely reflecting a read error. This chain joins TRBV11-3 and TRBJ2-5, with D hard to call. This CDR3 is built from 12 residues. The V and J ends lost 3 bases and 1 base respectively, with 3 bases between them. Germline V gene data show CDR1 as SGHNT and CDR2 as YENEEA. CDR3 region: CASSFLQETQYL. The DNA of the CDR3 is TGTGCCAGCAGCTTCCTCCAAGAGACCCAGTACCTC.

This chain joins TRBV6-2 or TRBV6-3 and TRBJ2-7; 8 nucleotides line up with TRBD2. The germline V gene encodes CDR1 MNHEY and CDR2 SVGEGT. With V trimmed by 7 bases and J by 5 bases, 10 bases remained unmatched. The length of the CDR3 is 14 residues. CDR3 region: CASMYRGLANEQYF. As DNA, the CDR3 is TGTGCCAGCATGTACCGTGGACTAGCAAACGAGCAGTACTTC.

As concerns this clonotype: At one boundary the junction diverges from the germline segment, which might be a read error. This chain joins TRBV4-3 and TRBJ1-2; no reliable D call. This CDR3 has 16 residues. Germline CDR1 is LGHNA and CDR2 is YSLEER. CDR3 DNA sequence: TGCGCCAGCAGCCAAGTTGCAGGCAACGTTAACTATGGCTACATCTTC. Amino acid sequence: CASSQVAGNVNYGYIF.

Worth noting for this clonotype: A read error may account for a junction end that differs from germline. V is TRBV11-2 and J is TRBJ2-6, with TRBD2 matching over 7 bases. Germline V gene data show CDR1 as SGHAT and CDR2 as FQNNGV. The length of the CDR3 is 18 residues. The CDR3 reads CASSPTSEGVTGANILTF. The DNA for the CDR3 is TGTGCCAGCAGTCCAACTAGCGAGGGAGTCACTGGGGCCAACATCCTGACTTTC.

The genes are TRBV12-3 or TRBV12-4 and TRBJ1-4, with D possibly being TRBD1 (6 bases). CDR3 length equals 13 residues. V was clipped by 7 bases and J by 10 bases, with 16 bases between them. The CDR3 sequence is CASIRGWGVKLFF. The CDR3 nucleotides read TGTGCCAGCATCAGGGGCTGGGGTGTAAAACTGTTTTTT.